The sequence of this T cell receptor (beta chain) was determined in a study of cytomegalovirus exposure and HLA in healthy donors. The CDR3 has 15 residues. The germline gives CDR1 LGHNA, CDR2 YNFKEQ. After removal of 4 bases from V and 9 bases from J, the junction contained 12 bases not matched to a gene. This clone is a singleton in its sample. The antigen is unknown. Healthy bone marrow donors supplied every sample. It was with 60 Vbeta and 13 Jbeta primers that the PCR ran. Some clones are missing from TCRdb's copy, which holds only in-frame ones; the method was immunoSEQ multiplex PCR. The top ten clones hold 4% of a sample with about 300,000 clones, more than 80% of them seen once. Regarding the study as a whole: Researchers had no immune exposure information except CMV serostatus available. About 87% or about 30% of the time was how often most TCR beta V segments were productive, according to an earlier analysis. TCR sequences were mostly rare, though some public TCRs occurred in many donors.

Sequenced material: PBMCs. J is TRBJ2-7 and V is TRBV4-2, with TRBD1 identical over 10 bases. The TCR sequence derives from a man aged 40-49 years in good health and CMV-seropositive. CDR3 amino acids: CASSPETGGEGRQYF. The CDR3 nucleotides read TGTGCCAGCAGCCCAGAGACAGGGGGCGAGGGAAGGCAGTACTTC.